This entry describes one TCR beta chain. Antigen unknown. It was with 60 Vbeta and 13 Jbeta primers that the PCR ran. Using immunoSEQ multiplex PCR, the repertoire was profiled, and TCRdb retains in-frame clones only, with some absent. The table lists 170,000 or so clones, 75% to 85% of them singletons. Trimming cost V 3 bases and J 3 bases; bases outside gene matches: 7. CDR1 and CDR2 (germline): SGHRS, YFSETQ. The CDR3 spans 16 residues. This entry is derived from a study of cytomegalovirus exposure and HLA in healthy donors. Broader study findings: A link between a missense DCLRE1C variant and TCR beta V- and J-gene trimming emerged from a later analysis. Among the most significant clusters, several appeared linked to common viral pathogens in a later analysis.

The TCR sequence derives from a boy between 10 and 17 years old in good health and CMV-seronegative. Sequences were obtained from PBMCs. The V call is TRBV5-1, the J call TRBJ2-7; 12 nucleotides agree with TRBD2. CDR3 DNA sequence: TGCGCCAGCAGCTCGAGGACTAGCGGGACCCTCTACGAGCAGTACTTC. Translated, it gives CASSSRTSGTLYEQYF. The whole variable domain, filled in from reference TRBV5-1 and TRBJ2-7, reads KAGVTQTPRYLIKTRGQQVTLSCSPISGHRSVSWYQQTPGQGLQFLFEYFSETQRNKGNFPGRFSGRQFSNSRSEMNVSTLELGDSALYLCASSSRTSGTLYEQYFGPGTRLTVT.